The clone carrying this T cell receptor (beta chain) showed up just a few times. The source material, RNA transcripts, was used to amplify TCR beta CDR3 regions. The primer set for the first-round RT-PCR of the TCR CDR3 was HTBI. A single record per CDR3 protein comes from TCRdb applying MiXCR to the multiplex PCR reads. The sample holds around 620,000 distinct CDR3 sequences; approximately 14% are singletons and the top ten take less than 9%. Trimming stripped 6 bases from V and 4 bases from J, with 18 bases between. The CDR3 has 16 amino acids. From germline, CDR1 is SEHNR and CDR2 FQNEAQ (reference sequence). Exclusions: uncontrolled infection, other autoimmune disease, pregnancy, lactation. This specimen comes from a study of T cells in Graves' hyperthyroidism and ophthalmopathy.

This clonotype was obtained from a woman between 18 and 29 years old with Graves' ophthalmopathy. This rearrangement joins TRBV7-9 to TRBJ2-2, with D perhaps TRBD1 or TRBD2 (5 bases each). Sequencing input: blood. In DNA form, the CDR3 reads TGTGCCAGCAGGAGGGGCCGGGGAGTTATCACCGGGGAGCTGTTTTTT. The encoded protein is CASRRGRGVITGELFF.